This TCR beta chain stems from a study of molecular identifiers for immune sequencing clone quantification. Study-level findings and limits: The study found clones above 20 RNA copies held over 99% of effector molecules and under 1% in naive cells.

TCRdb independently ran MiXCR on the PCR reads; one entry per CDR3 protein. The table records over 600,000 distinct CDR3 sequences, around 20% of them present only once. This clonotype was found many times. The antigen is unknown. Sorting isolated naive CD8 T cells as CD8+CD4-CCR7+CD45RA+ events. The CDR3 is 14 residues long. CDR1 and CDR2 (germline): SGHTA, FQGNSA. Trimming took 5 bases from V and 7 from J; bases not matched to a gene: 10. Sequencing was carried out using naive CD8+ T cells from blood, with Jurkat cell RNA spiked in. Subset: FACS-sorted CD8+CD4-CCR7+CD45RA+ naive T cells. This TCR was recovered from a human donor in good health. Some libraries in this study had Jurkat cell RNA spiked in. The rearrangement joins TRBV7-2 to TRBJ2-7; 8 positions match TRBD1. The CDR3 DNA follows: TGTGCCAGCAGCAATGGACAGGGAGTTGAGGAGCAGTACTTC. Protein product: CASSNGQGVEEQYF.